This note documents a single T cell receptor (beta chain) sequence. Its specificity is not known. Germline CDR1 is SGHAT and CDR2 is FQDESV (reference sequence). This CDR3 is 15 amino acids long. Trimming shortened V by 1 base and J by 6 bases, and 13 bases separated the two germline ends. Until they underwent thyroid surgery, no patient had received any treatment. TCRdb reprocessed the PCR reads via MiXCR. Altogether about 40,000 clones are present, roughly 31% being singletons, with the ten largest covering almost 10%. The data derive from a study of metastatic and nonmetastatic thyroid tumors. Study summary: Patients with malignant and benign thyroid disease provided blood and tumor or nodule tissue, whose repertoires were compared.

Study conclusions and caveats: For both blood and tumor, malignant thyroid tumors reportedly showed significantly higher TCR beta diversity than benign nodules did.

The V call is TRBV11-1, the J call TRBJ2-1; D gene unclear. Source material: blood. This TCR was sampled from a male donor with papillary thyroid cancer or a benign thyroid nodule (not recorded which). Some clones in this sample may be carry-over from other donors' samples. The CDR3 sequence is CASSLVGGLTNEQFF. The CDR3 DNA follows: TGTGCCAGCAGCTTAGTTGGTGGGCTGACCAATGAGCAGTTCTTC.